Below, 21 T cell receptor beta chains from the same sample are listed, as sequenced in a study of post-analysis software for immune sequencing data. Findings of the study overall: Among several TRBV segments more frequent in patients than controls were TRBV5-6, TRBV5-1 and TRBV20-1.

These receptors have no known antigen. Unique-molecular-identifier-tagged TCR beta cDNA libraries were used. TCRdb itself ran the PCR reads through MiXCR, one entry per CDR3 protein. This table has 600,000 to 750,000 distinct CDR3 sequences, around 60% appearing once. Sequences were obtained from blood. The receptors derive from a girl aged 2 to 9 with multiple sclerosis.

This chain joins TRBV20-1 and TRBJ2-4; 10 nucleotides agree with TRBD2. The DNA matches TRBJ2-7 better at its end, which makes the J call doubtful. The CDR3 extends over 14 amino acids. Germline CDR1 and CDR2: DFQATT and SNEGSKA (reference sequence). CDR3 in amino acids: CSAPSASGSSEQYF. The CDR3 coding sequence is TGCAGTGCTCCTTCCGCTAGCGGGAGCAGCGAGCAGTACTTC.

This rearrangement joins TRBV20-1 to TRBJ2-3; 11 nucleotides match TRBD2. V lost 3 bases to trimming and J lost 6 bases; unmatched junction nucleotides: 8. Germline CDR1 is DFQATT and CDR2 is SNEGSKA (reference sequence). The CDR3 runs to 15 residues. DNA for the CDR3: TGCAGTGCTAGTAATAGCGGGGGGGCCGGGGATACGCAGTATTTT. Its protein product is CSASNSGGAGDTQYF.

In its sample, this clonotype was seen a few times. The CDR3: CSAVLTVAKNIQYF. CDR3 DNA: TGCAGTGCCGTTTTGACAGTAGCCAAAAACATTCAGTACTTC. V gene TRBV20-1 combines with J gene TRBJ2-4, with D perhaps TRBD1 (5 bases). Between the trimmed V and J ends, which lost 6 bases and 0 bases, there was a span of 12 bases. The CDR3 runs 14 residues. Germline V gene lookup returns CDR1 DFQATT and CDR2 SNEGSKA (reference sequence).

The rearrangement joins TRBV7-9 to TRBJ2-1; 9 bases are shared with TRBD1. There are 16 residues in the CDR3. Germline CDR1 is SEHNR and CDR2 is FQNEAQ (reference sequence). J lost 5 bases, V lost 5 bases, and 10 bases had no gene match. CDR3 sequence reads: CASSRLTGTGNNEQFF. In DNA form, the CDR3 reads TGTGCCAGCAGCAGACTTACCGGGACAGGGAACAATGAGCAGTTCTTC.

The V call is TRBV5-1, the J call TRBJ2-1, with D tentatively TRBD2 (5 bases). V lost 3 bases to trimming and J lost 10 bases, with 14 bases between them. The germline gives CDR1 SGHRS, CDR2 YFSETQ. The CDR3 is made up of 13 amino acids. The CDR3 nucleotides are TGCGCCAGCAGCTCCACCCGAAGCGGCGAGCAGTTCTTC. Translating gives CASSSTRSGEQFF.

The chain carries TRBV29-1 and TRBJ1-2; no clear D gene. Between the trimmed V and J ends, which lost 6 bases and 6 bases, there was a span of 8 bases. Germline CDR1 and CDR2: SQVTM and ANQGSEA. CDR3 size: 10 residues. The CDR3 DNA sequence: TGCAGCGTCGACAAGAATGGCTACACCTTC. This sequence encodes CSVDKNGYTF.

J is TRBJ2-3 and V is TRBV4-3; no firm D call. Germline CDR1 and CDR2: LGHNA and YSLEER. Trimming took 0 bases from V and 2 from J, leaving 6 bases between them. This CDR3 region has 14 residues. As DNA, the CDR3 is TGCGCCAGCAGCCAAGACCGGTCCACAGATACGCAGTATTTT. Its translation: CASSQDRSTDTQYF.

This clonotype has just a few counts. The V gene is TRBV7-2, the J gene TRBJ2-5; possible D gene TRBD2, 6 bases. The CDR3 covers 16 residues. Germline V gives CDR1 SGHTA, CDR2 FQGNSA. The ends were cut back, 5 bases at V and 2 bases at J, with 18 bases in the middle. CDR3 bases: TGTGCCAGCAGCGTAAGTCCTAGCGAGAGACAAGAGACCCAGTACTTC. Translated: CASSVSPSERQETQYF. The full variable domain, completed using reference TRBV7-2 and TRBJ2-5, is GAGVSQSPSNKVTEKGKDVELRCDPISGHTALYWYRQSLGQGLEFLIYFQGNSAPDKSGLPSDRFSAERTGGSVSTLTIQRTQQEDSAVYLCASSVSPSERQETQYFGPGTRLLVL.

The rearrangement links TRBV7-7 to TRBJ2-3; possibly TRBD1 or TRBD2 for D (6 bases each). V was trimmed by 1 base and J by 4 bases, leaving 12 bases between them. This CDR3 has 15 amino acids. Germline assignment: CDR1 SSHAT and CDR2 FNYEAQ (reference sequence). The CDR3 DNA follows: TGTGCCAGCAGCTTAGTACCGGGGGCGGCAGATACGCAGTATTTT. Residues: CASSLVPGAADTQYF.

The chain links TRBV11-3 to TRBJ2-3; D may match TRBD1 or TRBD2 (5 bases each). The CDR3 contains 14 residues. Trimming left V 6 bases short and J 1 base short, with 11 bases between. Per the germline V gene, CDR1 is SGHNT and CDR2 is YENEEA. The CDR3 coding sequence is TGTGCCAGCAGTCCGGGACGACGCACAGATACGCAGTATTTT. As protein: CASSPGRRTDTQYF.

The J gene is TRBJ2-3, the V gene TRBV20-1, with TRBD2 matching 7 bases. Germline CDR1 and CDR2: DFQATT and SNEGSKA (reference sequence). V was pared by 5 bases and J by 7 bases, with 12 bases of the junction left unmatched. CDR3 length equals 14 residues. The CDR3 loop reads CSAAPGLEANTQYF. CDR3 sequence (DNA): TGCAGTGCTGCCCCCGGACTAGAGGCAAATACGCAGTATTTT.

The chain combines TRBV5-6 with TRBJ2-2; tentative D call: TRBD2 (5 bases). From germline, CDR1 is SGHDT and CDR2 YYEEEE. V was shortened by 6 bases and J by 1 base, with 16 bases between the two germline ends. This CDR3 is 16 amino acids long. This CDR3 is CASTAHEDWNTGELFF. The CDR3 nucleotides are TGTGCCAGCACCGCCCACGAGGACTGGAACACCGGGGAGCTGTTTTTT.

V is TRBV20-1 and J is TRBJ2-3; D not certain. The CDR3 spans 15 residues. CDR1 is DFQATT and CDR2 is SNEGSKA in the germline V gene (reference sequence). V lost 1 base to trimming and J lost 4 bases, with 15 bases between them. The CDR3 nucleotides read TGCAGTGCTAGAGGCCAGGTCCGTTTGCCAGATACGCAGTATTTT. It yields the protein CSARGQVRLPDTQYF.

In its sample, this clonotype was seen a few times. The rearrangement joins TRBV7-9 to TRBJ2-1; 11 nucleotides match TRBD2. Germline V gives CDR1 SEHNR, CDR2 FQNEAQ (reference sequence). J lost 8 bases, V lost 0 bases, and 9 bases had no gene match. This CDR3 is 17 amino acids long. CDR3 in amino acids: CASSLAPTSGSPHEQFF. CDR3 DNA: TGTGCCAGCAGCTTAGCCCCCACTAGCGGGAGTCCCCATGAGCAGTTCTTC.

This clonotype was observed a single time. V and J are TRBV4-1 and TRBJ2-7; maybe TRBD1 (5 bases). The ends were cut back, 4 bases at V and 2 bases at J, with 18 bases in the middle. The CDR3 is 16 residues long. CDR1 MGHRA and CDR2 YSYEKL come from the germline V gene. The CDR3 bases are TGCGCCAGCAGCCCAACCCTCCCAGGGTACGCCTACGAGCAGTACTTC. The encoded protein is CASSPTLPGYAYEQYF.

V gene TRBV6-2 or TRBV6-3 combines with J gene TRBJ2-1; D is uncertain. V was cut by 8 bases and J by 5 bases, with 7 bases left in between. CDR1 is MNHEY and CDR2 is SVGEGT in the germline V gene. This CDR3 has 11 residues. The CDR3 spells CASWSNNEQFF. In DNA, the CDR3 is TGTGCCAGCTGGTCGAACAATGAGCAGTTCTTC.

The CDR3 loop reads CASSELGLVGETQYF. The CDR3 bases are TGCGCCAGCAGTGAGCTTGGACTAGTAGGAGAGACCCAGTACTTC. The chain combines TRBV10-2 with TRBJ2-5; TRBD2 matches 7 bases. CDR1 and CDR2 (germline): WSHSY, SAAADI. The CDR3 loop spans 15 amino acids. V dropped 2 bases and J dropped 4; count of bases not matched to a gene: 7.

Turning to this clonotype: One end of the junction is discordant with germline, which a read error may explain. The chain employs TRBV5-1 and TRBJ2-1; TRBD2 aligns across 14 bases. The CDR3 is made up of 15 amino acids. The germline V gene encodes CDR1 SGHRS and CDR2 YFSETQ. CDR3 in amino acids: CASRLEGLAGDEQFF. The CDR3 DNA reads as TGCGCCAGCAGATTGGAGGGACTAGCGGGAGACGAGCAGTTCTTC. The full variable domain, rest sourced from reference TRBV5-1 and TRBJ2-1, is KAGVTQTPRYLIKTRGQQVTLSCSPISGHRSVSWYQQTPGQGLQFLFEYFSETQRNKGNFPGRFSGRQFSNSRSEMNVSTLELGDSALYLCASRLEGLAGDEQFFGPGTRLTVL.

The rearrangement joins TRBV20-1 to TRBJ1-2; unclear D gene. This CDR3 is built from 15 residues. V was cut by 0 bases and J by 6 bases, with 17 bases left in between. The germline CDR1 and CDR2 sequences are DFQATT and SNEGSKA (reference sequence). In DNA, the CDR3 is TGCAGTGCTAGAGATCATTTGCACCTCCTCGATGGCTACACCTTC. The encoded protein is CSARDHLHLLDGYTF.

CDR3 region: CSVGGGDYNEQFF. The CDR3 DNA is TGCAGCGTCGGAGGGGGCGACTACAATGAGCAGTTCTTC. This sequence joins TRBV29-1 and TRBJ2-1; perhaps TRBD1 as D (7 bases). The CDR3 sequence is 13 residues long. Germline CDR1 reads SQVTM; CDR2 reads ANQGSEA. Deletions cut 6 bases from V and 3 bases from J, with 12 bases between.

Points on this clonotype: Mismatch with germline at one junction end may stem from a read error. V usage is TRBV7-6 and J usage is TRBJ2-1, with D perhaps TRBD2 (5 bases). Per germline, CDR1 SGHVS and CDR2 FNYEAQ. CDR3 length: 17 residues. In DNA, the CDR3 is TGTGCCAGTAGCTTAACCCCCGGCGGAGGCTCCTACAATGAGCAGTTCTTC. It is translated as CASSLTPGGGSYNEQFF.